The present entry profiles one T cell receptor beta chain with its context. The germline CDR1 and CDR2 sequences are SGHTA and FQGNSA. The CDR3 spans 12 residues. V gave up 7 bases and J gave up 8 bases, with 13 bases separating them. Libraries were prepared by immunoSEQ multiplex PCR; TCRdb keeps only in-frame clonotypes and omits some of them. The repertoire holds some 510,000 clones, with approximately 85% as singletons. This sample was included in a study of shared clonotypes between healthy human individuals. Study details: The people who gave samples were two women and three men aged 18 to 49.

Sequenced: PBMCs. The sequence came from a woman aged 40 to 50 in good health. Some clones in this sample may be carry-over from other donors' samples. This chain uses TRBV7-2 with TRBJ2-3, with TRBD1 as a possible D gene (6 bases). Here the CDR3 reads CASTTLGGTQYF. The CDR3 DNA reads as TGTGCCAGCACCACCCTAGGGGGTACGCAGTATTTT.